This T cell receptor (beta chain) was identified in a study of T-cell reconstitution after alpha-beta-depleted transplantation in children. This clonotype was seen repeatedly, ten times or more. Unique molecular identifiers featured in how the TCRbeta library was prepared. TCRdb ran MiXCR on the PCR reads and lists one entry per CDR3 protein. This sample has roughly 200,000 distinct CDR3 sequences, with less than 15% found just once. The CDR3 spans 12 residues. Deletions cut 6 bases from V and 3 bases from J, with 8 bases between. Germline loops: CDR1 MDHEN, CDR2 SYDVKM. The receptor was isolated from a human donor who donated a stem cell graft to a child with acute lymphoblastic leukemia. The source was PBMCs from the stem cell graft donor, collected from the stem cell graft. V is TRBV28 and J is TRBJ1-2, with D hard to call. The CDR3 spells CASRSGDYGYTF. DNA of the CDR3: TGTGCCAGCAGAAGCGGAGACTATGGCTACACCTTC.